This record covers a single T cell receptor beta chain. This clone was counted once. Its specific antigen is unknown. No quality values exist for individual bases; no much larger clone is one base distant. This sample stems from a study of cytomegalovirus exposure and HLA in healthy donors (dated by TCRdb to 2017 to 2019). Notes on the research overall: In an earlier analysis of around 540 of the donors, approximately 300 Gb of sequence data and approximately 120 million unique TCR beta sequences from approximately 180 million T cells were reported. Among 300 to 450 genotyped donors of the cohort, an average of 235,054 unique TCR beta nucleotide sequences were sequenced per donor, approximately 20% of them non-productive. Among the approximately 420 genotyped donors, more than 70% belonged to the genetic ancestry cluster associated with self-reported Caucasian donors. The T cell repertoires of 670 or so subjects were profiled by immunosequencing and related to cytomegalovirus serostatus. The number of typed donors differed by locus: about 620-640 for A, B, C, DRB1 and DQB1; 522 for DQA1; approximately 600 for DPA1; and about 470 for DPB1. An earlier analysis of around 580 of the donors used high-throughput TCR beta sequencing to judge whether each TCR beta V gene segment behaved as functional or pseudogenic. Both class I and class II loci were covered by HLA typing, at four-digit resolution. A later analysis re-analyzed previously published TCR beta repertoires from 600 to 850 donors and added high-resolution HLA genotyping to study TCR occurrence patterns. Roughly 300 gigabases of sequencing data and around 80 million unique TCR sequences made up an early release that covered fewer than 650 HLA-typed donors. Donor age, sex, ethnicity and CMV serostatus were compiled together with the repertoire data. Genome-wide SNP genotypes for about 65% of the roughly 700 donors were used in a later genetic analysis, which treated that subset as a discovery cohort. The aim of the study was to test whether cataloging public T cell receptors could identify signatures of past pathogen exposure. Rather than using new phenotypic data, the later analysis identified candidate immune exposures from TCR beta sequences and from how often those sequences occurred across donors. All discovery cohort repertoires had been generated using a single sequencing platform. A separate validation cohort of 100 to 150 different subjects was used in addition to the roughly 620-subject first cohort. To predict cytomegalovirus infection status, the study combined high-throughput TCR immunosequencing, statistical association of individual TCRs with disease status, and machine learning. Because of strong linkage in the cohort, roughly five DR-DQ haplotypes were treated as single units for association and clustering. Study-wide conclusions, independent of this receptor: In a later analysis, several top co-occurrence clusters were reported to appear linked to parvovirus B19, influenza, CMV and Epstein-Barr virus. At a false discovery rate of 0.05, a later analysis linked about 17,000 TCR beta sequences to specific HLA alleles. While some public TCRs were present in many individuals, most TCR sequences turned up only very rarely across donors. Because counts were too low, roughly 17 rarely observed V segments, including chromosome 9 orphons, were left out of the earlier analysis of 587 of the donors. According to a later analysis, TCR association rates differed among HLA loci, with DRB1 alleles showing the most associated TCRs and HLA-C alleles showing the fewest. In a later analysis, HLA-associated TCR beta chains showed more clonal expansion and lower generation probabilities than non-associated chains that were equally common. Assigning TCR associations to individual alleles was difficult when HLA alleles, especially DR and DQ, strongly co-occurred. A further reported finding was that TCR beta sequences accurately predicted the HLA-A and HLA-B alleles for most subjects in the first cohort. Most CMV-associated TCR beta chains appeared to be HLA-restricted in a later analysis, and the HLA associations seemed to be driven largely by CMV exposure. This cohort had only TCR beta chains sequenced, and the lack of alpha or paired-chain data limited which features could be detected. In the study, around 150 TCR beta chains were listed as associated with cytomegalovirus. Because the 87-base-pair reads could not distinguish some IMGT-functional V segments, including TRBV6-2 and TRBV6-3, those segments were excluded. A cluster of highly shared sequence variants was judged likely to be a technical artifact of the sequencing pipeline. According to a later genetic analysis, donors in an Asian-associated ancestry cluster had fewer N-insertions in productive TCRs than the approximately 610-donor mean. Cytomegalovirus status was reported to be diagnosed by the classifier with high specificity and sensitivity in both the original and validation cohorts. Immune exposure information for the cohort was limited to CMV serostatus. Linkage disequilibrium might explain the correlated functional status among segregating V segments, but an unknown experimental factor could not be ruled out. Because some donors lacked HLA typing at each locus, the association tests relied only on the typed subset. In vitro tests confirmed that a few of the cytomegalovirus-associated TCR beta chains recognize cytomegalovirus antigens. A later genetic analysis associated a missense DCLRE1C variant with V-gene and J-gene trimming of TCR beta chains, and an independent cohort replicated the association. In an earlier analysis of 587 of the donors, most TCR beta V segments appeared in productive rearrangements about 87% or about 30% of the time, broadly matching IMGT annotations. The authors suggested that the approach could potentially be generalized to other disease states and immunological phenotypes. The presence/absence analyses assumed that sequencing depth was roughly uniform across donors, and that assumption may not be true.

Inclusive of the bounding cysteine and phenylalanine, the CDR3 is 15 residues long. Kept here is only the CDR3 DNA, which spans 45 bases and is read in frame from base 1. Receptor amplification or capture employed the immunoSEQ multiplex PCR assay. For the multiplex PCR, a mixture combining 60 forward primers for TCR Vbeta segments and 13 reverse primers for TCR Jbeta segments was used. A multiplex PCR assay on genomic DNA amplified the CDR3 region of rearranged TCR beta genes. The amplified TCR beta libraries were sequenced on the Illumina HiSeq System as 87-base-pair reads. The paper's data handling went like this. A later analysis tallied about 77 million unique TCR beta chains across the 700 or so repertoires, and around 10 million of those chains were shared by two or more donors. To remove PCR and sequencing errors, raw reads were error-corrected and collapsed into unique sequences using a nearest-neighbor algorithm that merged closely related sequences. To assign V, D and J gene segments, CDR3 sequences were aligned to IMGT reference sequences. For a sequence to be retained, at least a six-nucleotide match to both a V gene segment and a J gene segment was required. A rearrangement counted as productive if the CDR3 had no stop codons and remained in frame with V and J, and every other rearrangement counted as non-productive. Following IMGT convention, CDR3 was defined as the stretch from the second conserved V-encoded cysteine to the conserved J-encoded phenylalanine. In an earlier analysis of more than 550 of the donors, sequences lacking an unambiguous match to a single V gene segment were excluded. An earlier analysis of a few hundred of the donors classified V segments as functional when productive rearrangements were above 56.7% and as segregating when the standard deviation between donors was above 5%. To diagnose cytomegalovirus status from the catalog of TCR beta chain sequences, a statistical classification framework was built. A later analysis assigned V and J genes by comparing TCR nucleotide sequences with IMGT/GENE-DB human TR gene sequences. The TCRdist pipeline was used in a later analysis to assign CDR3 sequences and most-parsimonious VDJ recombination scenarios. A later analysis defined each TCR beta chain by its CDR3 amino acid sequence plus V-gene family, and excluded reads lacking a unique V-gene family. In a later analysis, approximately 590 highly shared, low-generation-probability nucleotide sequences were removed to address suspected cross-contamination and a sequencing artifact. A later analysis calculated a clonal expansion index for each public chain from normalized within-repertoire ranks of inferred template counts. In a later analysis, generation probabilities were computed with a VDJ recombination model fitted to out-of-frame rearrangements, and the resulting probabilities were checked against IGoR. In a later analysis, hypergeometric tests were used to score TCR-TCR, TCR-HLA and TCR-CMV co-occurrence, with a repertoire-size bias correction applied to TCR pairs. In a later analysis, false discovery rates were estimated by permuting HLA or CMV assignments 20 times. In a later analysis, co-occurring TCRs were grouped with DBSCAN, and TCRdist sequence similarity was added when clustering was performed within HLA-allele-positive subsets. Repertoires with fewer than 30,000 or more than 120,000 public chains were left out of co-occurrence clustering, as were five repertoires with anomalous nucleotide sharing. Here the immuneACCESS table is served through TCRdb, limited to in-frame sequences with V and J called. Missing clones are a known gap in these copies; in checked studies unresolved V genes cover under half, and the rest lacks a known reason. For V, J and clone size, that table is used; D and trimming come from the DNA. The sample includes 45,000 to 55,000 clones, with 45% to 70% observed a single time. The ten largest clones add up to roughly 12% of the sample.

The cohort was made up of approximately 670 healthy bone marrow donors. At the time of sampling, every cohort member was nominally healthy, though immune exposures that went unrecorded were likely present. CMV serostatus was positive for 250 to 300 and negative for about half of the roughly 700 cohort members, and was not recorded for this donor. A peripheral blood sample was provided by each donor, and peripheral blood mononuclear cells were used for TCR beta sequencing. Genomic DNA was extracted from the blood cell samples with the Qiagen DNeasy Blood Extraction Kit. This receptor chain uses TRBV21-1 and TRBJ2-7; the table assigns TRBD1, which was not confirmed against the DNA. TRBV21-1 is termed a pseudogene. The TCR comes from a human donor in good health. Sequenced: PBMCs. CDR3 region: CASSNKTGGNHEQYF. In nucleotide form, the sequence is TGTGCCAGCAGCAACAAGACAGGGGGTAATCACGAGCAGTACTTC.